Listed below are T cell receptor beta chains from one sample, sequenced in a study of blood T cell repertoires in COVID-19. Only in-frame clones appear in the TCRdb table, and some are missing; sequencing was by immunoSEQ multiplex PCR. The table has hundreds of thousands of clones, more than 80% seen once. Sequenced input: peripheral blood. The receptors originated from a woman aged 25 to 39 with COVID-19, enrolled during active disease. Each CDR3 is given with its conserved first and last residue.

J gene | V gene | CDR3 protein
TRBJ2-7 | TRBV5-4 | CASSFGASGRTYEQYF
TRBJ2-1 | TRBV7-2 | CASSFPSGRLYNEQFF
TRBJ2-7 | TRBV19 | CASAGTLSYEQYF
TRBJ1-1 | TRBV19 | CASSAHRGQGTEAFF
TRBJ2-7 | TRBV3-1/TRBV3-2 | CASSLAGGPSYEQYF
TRBJ1-1 | TRBV11-2 | CASSLDGGGDEAFF
TRBJ2-1 | TRBV5-4 | CASSLTLVNEQFF
TRBJ2-2 | TRBV5-6 | CASSFLRQDNTGELFF
TRBJ2-3 | TRBV6-5 | CASSPGIASTDTQYF
TRBJ2-1 | TRBV12-3/TRBV12-4 | CASSLGGPVEQFF
TRBJ2-3 | TRBV11-1 | CASRSQGVGTDTQYF
TRBJ1-5 | TRBV10-3 | CAISESMTGSNRFQHF
TRBJ2-1 | TRBV21-1 | CASSKGLYEQFF
TRBJ2-1 | TRBV14 | CASSQDLGAREQFF
TRBJ2-3 | TRBV11-2 | CASSLEGGAFALDTQYF
TRBJ2-7 | TRBV7-9 | CASSQSGVWQQYF
TRBJ1-4 | TRBV2 | CASSEWWEGPNEKLFF
TRBJ1-1 | TRBV5-1 | CASSLGSGQGAAFF
TRBJ1-1 | TRBV7-2 | CASSLGHANTEAFF
TRBJ1-5 | TRBV6-5 | CASSYRDRGFNQPQHF
TRBJ1-4 | TRBV7-8 | CASSPGTGVEKLFF
TRBJ2-1 | TRBV6-5 | CASTARTEQFF